These T cell receptor beta chains were read from a single sample in a study of CDR3 diversity in severe acne. TCRdb re-derived calls from the PCR reads in MiXCR, one entry per CDR3 protein. This sample has about 97,000 distinct CDR3 sequences, with 45% to 60% found just once. Sequenced: blood. These receptors were obtained from a male donor with acne. The CDR3 runs from the conserved cysteine through the conserved F or W. Each record gives: D gene, J gene, clone size, V gene, CDR3 protein, CDR3 DNA. A D gene is named only where the DNA matches it firmly. Not all rows give a size; the values are once, few, many and, for expanded clones, a class.

D gene: -
J gene: TRBJ1-5
clone size: many
V gene: TRBV20-1
CDR3 protein: CSARDAAGVQPQHF
CDR3 DNA: TGCAGTGCTAGAGATGCCGCTGGGGTTCAGCCCCAGCATTTT

D gene: TRBD1
J gene: TRBJ2-7
clone size: -
V gene: TRBV10-2
CDR3 protein: CASSVGQGGEQYF
CDR3 DNA: TGCGCCAGCAGTGTGGGACAGGGAGGCGAGCAGTACTTC

D gene: -
J gene: TRBJ2-1
clone size: -
V gene: TRBV6-5
CDR3 protein: CASTRSGGYNEQFF
CDR3 DNA: TGTGCCAGCACCCGCAGTGGGGGATACAATGAGCAGTTCTTC

D gene: TRBD1
J gene: TRBJ1-2
clone size: -
V gene: TRBV7-9
CDR3 protein: CASRHLQDRTYYGYTF
CDR3 DNA: TGTGCCAGCAGACACCTTCAGGACAGGACATACTATGGCTACACCTTC

D gene: -
J gene: TRBJ1-2
clone size: -
V gene: TRBV24-1
CDR3 protein: CATSDQDRDGYTF
CDR3 DNA: TGTGCCACCAGTGACCAGGACAGAGATGGCTACACCTTC

D gene: -
J gene: TRBJ2-1
clone size: -
V gene: TRBV6-1
CDR3 protein: CASSEDRVGNEQFF
CDR3 DNA: TGTGCCAGCAGTGAAGACAGGGTGGGCAATGAGCAGTTCTTC

D gene: -
J gene: TRBJ1-3
clone size: few
V gene: TRBV9
CDR3 protein: CASSVAKVRGGNTIYF
CDR3 DNA: TGTGCCAGCAGCGTAGCTAAGGTAAGAGGGGGAAACACCATATATTTT

D gene: TRBD1
J gene: TRBJ2-7
clone size: many
V gene: TRBV5-1
CDR3 protein: CASSLEGQGGYEQYF
CDR3 DNA: TGCGCCAGCAGCCTAGAGGGACAGGGAGGCTACGAGCAGTACTTC

D gene: -
J gene: TRBJ1-2
clone size: -
V gene: TRBV29-1
CDR3 protein: CSVEDAQGPPEYGYTF
CDR3 DNA: TGCAGCGTTGAAGACGCTCAGGGCCCACCGGAGTATGGCTACACCTTC

D gene: -
J gene: TRBJ1-2
clone size: few
V gene: TRBV6-5
CDR3 protein: CASSDVAAISGGYTF
CDR3 DNA: TGTGCCAGCAGTGACGTGGCCGCCATAAGCGGGGGCTACACCTTC

D gene: TRBD2
J gene: TRBJ2-1
clone size: many
V gene: TRBV15
CDR3 protein: CATSRGLAGGRSYNEQFF
CDR3 DNA: TGTGCCACCAGCAGAGGACTAGCGGGGGGACGCTCCTACAATGAGCAGTTCTTC

D gene: -
J gene: TRBJ2-1
clone size: many
V gene: TRBV19
CDR3 protein: CASSKGGYNEQFF
CDR3 DNA: TGTGCCAGTAGTAAGGGGGGCTACAATGAGCAGTTCTTC

D gene: -
J gene: TRBJ1-5
clone size: -
V gene: TRBV20-1
CDR3 protein: CSARDVTSGRGVYEHF
CDR3 DNA: TGCAGTGCTAGAGATGTAACTAGCGGGAGGGGCGTATACGAGCATTTT

D gene: -
J gene: TRBJ1-2
clone size: -
V gene: TRBV20-1
CDR3 protein: CSADGGGYTF
CDR3 DNA: TGCAGTGCAGATGGGGGTGGCTACACCTTC

D gene: -
J gene: TRBJ2-3
clone size: -
V gene: TRBV14
CDR3 protein: CASSQDQRLADTQYF
CDR3 DNA: TGTGCCAGCAGCCAAGATCAGCGCTTGGCAGATACGCAGTATTTT

D gene: -
J gene: TRBJ1-1
clone size: many
V gene: TRBV10-3
CDR3 protein: CAIRATGNTEAFF
CDR3 DNA: TGTGCCATCAGGGCCACAGGAAACACTGAAGCTTTCTTT

D gene: -
J gene: TRBJ2-7
clone size: -
V gene: TRBV7-9
CDR3 protein: CASSPISASGYEQYF
CDR3 DNA: TGTGCCAGCAGCCCCATTAGCGCAAGTGGTTACGAGCAGTACTTC

D gene: TRBD1
J gene: TRBJ2-7
clone size: once
V gene: TRBV7-2
CDR3 protein: CASSSGTGQSYEQYF
CDR3 DNA: TGTGCCAGCAGCTCTGGGACAGGGCAATCTTACGAGCAGTACTTC

D gene: TRBD1
J gene: TRBJ2-1
clone size: many
V gene: TRBV5-1
CDR3 protein: CASSLGGTGSYNEQFF
CDR3 DNA: TGCGCCAGCAGCTTGGGGGGGACAGGGTCCTACAATGAGCAGTTCTTC

D gene: -
J gene: TRBJ1-1
clone size: few
V gene: TRBV29-1
CDR3 protein: CSSRRDTEAFF
CDR3 DNA: TGCAGCTCACGCAGGGATACTGAAGCTTTCTTT

D gene: -
J gene: TRBJ2-5
clone size: -
V gene: TRBV2
CDR3 protein: CASRGRDQETQYF
CDR3 DNA: TGTGCCAGCAGGGGACGGGACCAAGAGACCCAGTACTTC

D gene: TRBD1
J gene: TRBJ2-6
clone size: -
V gene: TRBV2
CDR3 protein: CASSPGQGISGANVLTF
CDR3 DNA: TGTGCCAGCAGCCCGGGACAGGGAATATCTGGGGCCAACGTCCTGACTTTC

D gene: TRBD1
J gene: TRBJ2-2
clone size: many
V gene: TRBV10-2
CDR3 protein: CASKGGVGTGNTGELFF
CDR3 DNA: TGCGCCAGCAAAGGAGGAGTAGGGACAGGGAACACCGGGGAGCTGTTTTTT

D gene: -
J gene: TRBJ1-5
clone size: -
V gene: TRBV6-1
CDR3 protein: CASRVSNQPQHF
CDR3 DNA: TGTGCCAGTCGGGTCAGCAATCAGCCCCAGCATTTT

D gene: TRBD1
J gene: TRBJ1-1
clone size: -
V gene: TRBV24-1
CDR3 protein: CASSLSRGHNTEAFF
CDR3 DNA: TGTGCCAGCAGTTTATCGAGGGGGCATAACACTGAAGCTTTCTTT

D gene: TRBD1
J gene: TRBJ2-7
clone size: many
V gene: TRBV6-1
CDR3 protein: CASSGYRGPDEQYF
CDR3 DNA: TGTGCCAGCAGTGGATACAGGGGGCCGGACGAGCAGTACTTC

D gene: -
J gene: TRBJ2-7
clone size: -
V gene: TRBV29-1
CDR3 protein: CSVVDLPYEQYF
CDR3 DNA: TGCAGCGTTGTGGACCTGCCCTACGAGCAGTACTTC

D gene: -
J gene: TRBJ1-4
clone size: few
V gene: TRBV4-1
CDR3 protein: CASSQGHRSTNEKLFF
CDR3 DNA: TGCGCCAGCAGCCAAGGACACAGATCAACTAATGAAAAACTGTTTTTT

D gene: -
J gene: TRBJ2-7
clone size: -
V gene: TRBV14
CDR3 protein: CASSQDYRRYEQYF
CDR3 DNA: TGTGCCAGCAGCCAAGATTACAGGCGGTACGAGCAGTACTTC

D gene: TRBD2
J gene: TRBJ2-7
clone size: many
V gene: TRBV20-1
CDR3 protein: CSAPGGERYEQYF
CDR3 DNA: TGCAGTGCTCCGGGGGGTGAGCGGTACGAGCAGTACTTC

D gene: TRBD1
J gene: TRBJ1-2
clone size: once
V gene: TRBV20-1
CDR3 protein: CSASHRGYGYTF
CDR3 DNA: TGCAGTGCCTCGCACAGGGGGTATGGCTACACCTTC

D gene: TRBD2
J gene: TRBJ2-3
clone size: many
V gene: TRBV7-3
CDR3 protein: CASSPRSGSLIPSTDTQYF
CDR3 DNA: TGTGCCAGCAGCCCACGTAGCGGGAGCCTAATACCTAGCACAGATACGCAGTATTTT

D gene: -
J gene: TRBJ2-7
clone size: -
V gene: TRBV6-2/TRBV6-3
CDR3 protein: CASSQQYF
CDR3 DNA: TGTGCCAGCAGCCAGCAGTACTTC